The clone carrying this T cell receptor (beta chain) was counted many times. The record originates from a study of neurological immune-mediated disorders. CDR3 length: 15 residues. Germline assignment: CDR1 SGHRS and CDR2 YFSETQ. Trimming removed 3 bases from V and 7 bases from J, with 17 bases in between. TCRdb ran MiXCR on the 5' RACE reads and lists one entry per CDR3 protein. The table records under 85,000 distinct CDR3 sequences, around a tenth of them present only once. The sequence derives from a man between 35 and 55 years old in good health. Input material: PBMCs. The chain is built from TRBV5-1 and TRBJ2-1; D might be TRBD2 (6 bases). This chain's CDR3 is CASSSRTAGGNEQFF. CDR3 nucleotide sequence: TGCGCCAGCAGCTCGAGGACCGCCGGGGGAAATGAGCAGTTCTTC.